The 24 T cell receptor beta chains presented below share a single source sample, sequenced in a study of blood T cell repertoires in COVID-19. This table comes from immunoSEQ multiplex PCR, and its TCRdb copy is limited to in-frame clones, with some not included. The table has tens of thousands of clones, roughly 83% seen once. Material: peripheral blood. The receptors derive from an elderly woman with active or convalescent COVID-19.

This rearrangement joins TRBV6-2 or TRBV6-3 to TRBJ2-1; 11 bases are a match to TRBD2. V trimming: 2 bases; J trimming: 1 base; junction bases outside the gene matches: 4. Germline values: CDR1 MNHEY, CDR2 SVGEGT. The CDR3 spans 17 residues. The CDR3 loop is CASSYGTSGDSYNEQFF. CDR3 nucleotides: TGTGCCAGCAGTTACGGGACTAGCGGAGATTCCTACAATGAGCAGTTCTTC.

This clone was detected only a few times. V is TRBV14 and J is TRBJ1-6, with D possibly TRBD1 on 5 matching bases. With 4 bases removed from V and 11 bases from J, the gap between germline ends came to 18 bases. The CDR3 is 15 amino acids. Germline V gene data show CDR1 as SGHDN and CDR2 as FVKESK. The CDR3 loop reads CASSPRWGSTAPLHF. The CDR3 region has the DNA TGTGCCAGCAGCCCCCGGTGGGGCTCCACCGCACCCCTCCACTTT.

The chain joins TRBV6-2 or TRBV6-3 to TRBJ2-5, with no clear D. Germline V lookup: CDR1 MNHEY, CDR2 SVGEGT. The CDR3 extends over 13 amino acids. V shed 2 bases and J shed 2 bases, with 6 bases lying between them. The CDR3 DNA is TGTGCCAGCAGTTACCCCGGTCAAGAGACCCAGTACTTC. It encodes CASSYPGQETQYF.

This chain links TRBV7-2 with TRBJ1-2, with D perhaps TRBD1 (5 bases). The CDR3 totals 15 residues. Trimming pared 0 bases from V and 6 bases from J, leaving 14 bases between. Germline V gene data show CDR1 as SGHTA and CDR2 as FQGNSA. The chain's CDR3 is CASSLAGREANGYTF. Written as DNA, the CDR3 is TGTGCCAGCAGCTTAGCTGGCAGGGAAGCTAATGGCTACACCTTC.

Here the CDR3 DNA reads TGTGCCAGCAGCTCGGGGGAGCCCCAGTACTTC. Translation: CASSSGEPQYF. The rearrangement joins TRBV7-9 to TRBJ2-5, with D perhaps TRBD2 (6 bases). CDR3 length: 11 residues. The V end was cut by 4 bases, the J end by 9 bases, with 9 bases between. Germline CDR1 is SEHNR and CDR2 is FQNEAQ (reference sequence).

This clone was counted many times. The chain carries TRBV7-2 and TRBJ2-3; no definite D call. The V gene lost 1 base and the J gene lost 2 bases, with 4 bases spanning the gap. From germline, CDR1 is SGHTA and CDR2 FQGNSA. This CDR3 comprises 13 residues. The CDR3 region is CASSLDNTDTQYF. As DNA, the CDR3 is TGTGCCAGCAGCTTAGACAACACAGATACGCAGTATTTT. Complete variable domain (other parts from reference TRBV7-2 and TRBJ2-3): GAGVSQSPSNKVTEKGKDVELRCDPISGHTALYWYRQSLGQGLEFLIYFQGNSAPDKSGLPSDRFSAERTGGSVSTLTIQRTQQEDSAVYLCASSLDNTDTQYFGPGTRLTVL.

This chain uses TRBV5-1 with TRBJ2-7; D perhaps matches TRBD2 (5 bases). CDR3 length: 15 amino acids. Deletions cut 0 bases from V and 3 bases from J, with 13 bases between. Per the germline V gene, CDR1 is SGHRS and CDR2 is YFSETQ. The CDR3 spells CASSLDPGTNYEQYF. For the CDR3, the DNA is TGCGCCAGCAGCTTGGATCCGGGAACTAACTACGAGCAGTACTTC. The variable domain in full, with the rest retrieved from reference TRBV5-1 and TRBJ2-7, is KAGVTQTPRYLIKTRGQQVTLSCSPISGHRSVSWYQQTPGQGLQFLFEYFSETQRNKGNFPGRFSGRQFSNSRSEMNVSTLELGDSALYLCASSLDPGTNYEQYFGPGTRLTVT.

The chain recombines TRBV29-1 with TRBJ1-1; the D is unclear. The CDR3 consists of 13 residues. Germline CDR1 is SQVTM and CDR2 is ANQGSEA. The V end lost 4 bases, the J end lost 3 bases, and 12 bases lay between the germline ends. The CDR3 DNA is TGCAGCGTTGTGCAGGTGATAGACACTGAAGCTTTCTTT. Protein sequence: CSVVQVIDTEAFF.

V and J are TRBV2 and TRBJ2-3, with 10 bases that match TRBD2. Germline V CDR1 and CDR2: SNHLY, FYNNEI. The CDR3 consists of 15 residues. V gave up 6 bases and J gave up 2 bases; unmatched junction bases: 5. CDR3 amino acids: CASSRTSGYTDTQYF. The DNA of the CDR3 is TGTGCCAGCAGCCGGACTAGCGGATACACAGATACGCAGTATTTT. Full variable domain (missing parts from reference TRBV2 and TRBJ2-3): EPEVTQTPSHQVTQMGQEVILRCVPISNHLYFYWYRQILGQKVEFLVSFYNNEISEKSEIFDDQFSVERPDGSNFTLKIRSTKLEDSAMYFCASSRTSGYTDTQYFGPGTRLTVL.

V and J are TRBV6-2 or TRBV6-3 and TRBJ1-5, with D possibly TRBD1 on 6 matching bases. Germline CDR1 is MNHEY and CDR2 is SVGEGT. The CDR3 has 16 amino acids. V shed 5 bases and J shed 0 bases, with 14 bases lying between them. The DNA of the CDR3 is TGTGCCAGCAGTACCACTCCGACAGGTAGCAATCAGCCCCAGCATTTT. Translation gives CASSTTPTGSNQPQHF.

This sequence joins TRBV4-3 and TRBJ2-3, with D possibly matching TRBD1 (5 bases). The length of the CDR3 is 17 residues. The germline V gene encodes CDR1 LGHNA and CDR2 YSLEER. Trimming left V 1 base short and J 10 bases short, with 24 bases between. The CDR3 reads CASSQGVRTGRFRAQYF. CDR3 in DNA: TGCGCCAGCAGCCAAGGGGTGCGAACAGGCAGGTTTAGGGCGCAGTATTTT.

V is TRBV6-6 and J is TRBJ2-7; D possibly corresponds to TRBD2 (5 bases). The CDR3 has 13 amino acids. The V end was cut by 0 bases, the J end by 3 bases, with 6 bases between. Germline CDR1 and CDR2: MNHNY and SVGAGI (reference sequence). The CDR3 sequence is CASSYSRVYEQYF. The DNA for the CDR3 is TGTGCCAGCAGTTACTCGAGGGTCTACGAGCAGTACTTC.

This clone was detected only a few times. The chain joins TRBV5-4 to TRBJ2-5; 10 positions match TRBD2. J gave up 5 bases and V 4 bases, and 2 bases lay outside the gene matches. The CDR3 loop spans 13 amino acids. Germline CDR1 and CDR2: SGHNT and YYREEE (reference sequence). CDR3 nucleotide sequence: TGTGCCAGCAGCCAGGGACTAGCGGAGACCCAGTACTTC. Its translation: CASSQGLAETQYF.

The chain links TRBV6-5 to TRBJ2-7; 9 bases are shared with TRBD2. J was trimmed by 3 bases and V by 7 bases; bases with no gene match: 4. The CDR3 extends over 13 amino acids. Looked up from germline, CDR1 is MNHEY and CDR2 is SVGAGI. The CDR3, as DNA: TGTGCCAGCATCCCAGCGGGGGGCTACGAGCAGTACTTC. Its protein is CASIPAGGYEQYF.

The rearrangement links TRBV6-5 to TRBJ2-5; TRBD2 matches at 9 bases. V lost 6 bases, J lost 5 bases, and 10 bases stayed unmatched. The CDR3 totals 15 residues. Germline V CDR1 and CDR2: MNHEY, SVGAGI. The CDR3 nucleotides read TGTGCCAGCAGCCGCGGGACTAGCTTGGCCGAGACCCAGTACTTC. As protein: CASSRGTSLAETQYF.

This chain joins TRBV4-1 and TRBJ1-5, with unresolved D. The CDR3 runs to 15 residues. Germline values: CDR1 MGHRA, CDR2 YSYEKL. The germline V and J ends were trimmed by 0 bases and 3 bases, with 9 bases remaining between them. The CDR3 is CASSQDSGYNQPQHF. The CDR3 DNA reads TGCGCCAGCAGCCAAGACTCAGGTTACAATCAGCCCCAGCATTTT.

This chain uses TRBV28 with TRBJ1-2; TRBD1 is a possible D gene (6 bases). CDR1 MDHEN and CDR2 SYDVKM come from the germline V gene. The CDR3 loop spans 15 amino acids. Trimming took 1 base from V and 4 from J, leaving 13 bases between them. The CDR3 region has the DNA TGTGCCAGCAGTTTATCCCCGACAGGCGCCTATGGCTACACCTTC. It translates to CASSLSPTGAYGYTF.

The chain carries TRBV3-1 (or the pseudogene TRBV3-2) and TRBJ1-2; perhaps TRBD1 as D (6 bases). Germline V gene data show CDR1 as LGHDT and CDR2 as YNNKEL (reference sequence). The germline V and J ends were trimmed by 0 bases and 8 bases, with 13 bases remaining between them. This CDR3 has 14 amino acids. CDR3 residues: CASSQETGIEGYTF. The CDR3 nucleotides read TGTGCCAGCAGCCAAGAAACAGGGATCGAGGGCTACACCTTC.

V usage is TRBV18 and J usage is TRBJ1-1; TRBD1 agrees at 9 bases. J gave up 3 bases and V 6 bases, and 8 bases lay outside the gene matches. In germline, CDR1 is KGHSH, CDR2 LQKENI. This CDR3 has 15 residues. This CDR3 is CASSPWTGADTEAFF. Here the CDR3 DNA reads TGTGCCAGCTCTCCCTGGACAGGGGCCGACACTGAAGCTTTCTTT.

The rearrangement joins TRBV2 to TRBJ2-6; TRBD1 matches at 12 bases. Germline loops: CDR1 SNHLY, CDR2 FYNNEI. The CDR3 runs to 18 residues. V dropped 8 bases and J dropped 4; count of bases not matched to a gene: 12. The DNA for the CDR3 is TGTGCCAGCGGGGGTAAGGGACAGGGGGCGACCGGGGCCAACGTCCTGACTTTC. Its translation: CASGGKGQGATGANVLTF.

CDR3 nucleotide sequence: TGTGCCAGCCGCCCCGATAACAGGGTGAGCAACGCTGAAGCTTTCTTT. Its protein is CASRPDNRVSNAEAFF. The V and J genes are TRBV7-2 and TRBJ1-1, with D perhaps matching TRBD1 (6 bases). Germline V CDR1 and CDR2: SGHTA, FQGNSA. The V gene lost 8 bases and the J gene lost 6 bases, with 25 bases spanning the gap. The CDR3 runs to 16 residues.

This rearrangement joins TRBV9 to TRBJ2-1, with a possible D match to TRBD1 (5 bases). In germline, CDR1 is SGDLS, CDR2 YYNGEE. Trimming took off 1 base at V and 8 bases at J, with 7 bases between the two ends. This CDR3 contains 12 residues. The CDR3 DNA sequence: TGTGCCAGCAGCGTACAGGGCGATGAGCAGTTCTTC. It yields the protein CASSVQGDEQFF.

V gene TRBV30 combines with J gene TRBJ2-7; 7 bases line up with TRBD1. The CDR3 sequence is 13 residues long. Trimming at V came to 3 bases and at J to 6 bases, leaving 8 bases not matched to a gene. Germline V gene sequence: CDR1 GTSNPN, CDR2 SVGIG (reference sequence). CDR3 residues: CAWSRGAGGEQYF. CDR3 nucleotides: TGTGCCTGGAGCCGGGGTGCAGGGGGCGAGCAGTACTTC.

The chain has TRBV7-3 and TRBJ2-3; D is perhaps TRBD2 (5 bases). Per germline, CDR1 SGHTA and CDR2 FQGTGA. The ends were cut back, 5 bases at V and 3 bases at J, with 15 bases in the middle. The CDR3 covers 15 residues. The CDR3 loop is CASSPHGELTDTQYF. The CDR3 DNA follows: TGTGCCAGCAGCCCCCATGGGGAGTTAACAGATACGCAGTATTTT.